This is a list of T cell receptor beta chains from one sample in a study of blood T cell repertoires in COVID-19. The repertoire was sequenced with immunoSEQ multiplex PCR; TCRdb's copy has only in-frame clones and lacks some. The table has approximately 360,000 clones, 90% seen once. What was sequenced was peripheral blood. The receptor set was obtained from a man younger than 35 with active or convalescent COVID-19. CDR3s include the opening cysteine and the closing phenylalanine or tryptophan. D genes are given only for firm matches. For some rows the clone size is stated as once, few or many, or as a class when expanded; others skip it.

J gene: TRBJ1-6
V gene: TRBV4-2
clone size: few
D gene: .
CDR3 DNA: TGTGCCAGCAGCCACAATACGGAGAATTCACCCCTCCACTTT
CDR3 protein: CASSHNTENSPLHF

J gene: TRBJ1-1
V gene: TRBV12-3/TRBV12-4
clone size: .
D gene: .
CDR3 DNA: TGTGCCAGCAGTTCCGACAGAGGTACTGAAGCTTTCTTT
CDR3 protein: CASSSDRGTEAFF

J gene: TRBJ1-2
V gene: TRBV28
clone size: .
D gene: .
CDR3 DNA: TGTGCCAGCACCTCAGGGGCGAAGTATGGCTACACCTTC
CDR3 protein: CASTSGAKYGYTF

J gene: TRBJ2-7
V gene: TRBV19
clone size: .
D gene: .
CDR3 DNA: TGTGCCAGTAGTATAGTGATCCAGGGGATCAACGAGCAGTACTTC
CDR3 protein: CASSIVIQGINEQYF

J gene: TRBJ1-5
V gene: TRBV7-2
clone size: few
D gene: .
CDR3 DNA: TGTGCCAGCAGCGAGCAGCCAGGGGAGGGTCAGCCCCAGCATTTT
CDR3 protein: CASSEQPGEGQPQHF

J gene: TRBJ1-2
V gene: TRBV11-2
clone size: .
D gene: TRBD1
CDR3 DNA: TGTGCCAGCAGCGCAATAGGGACAGGGGCTGGCTACACCTTC
CDR3 protein: CASSAIGTGAGYTF

J gene: TRBJ2-7
V gene: TRBV11-2
clone size: .
D gene: TRBD1
CDR3 DNA: TGTGCCAGCAGGGTTGGACAGGGATCTGGCTACGAGCAGTACTTC
CDR3 protein: CASRVGQGSGYEQYF

J gene: TRBJ1-1
V gene: TRBV3-1/TRBV3-2
clone size: once
D gene: .
CDR3 DNA: TGTGCCAGCAGCCAAGTGGGTTTTCAGGTTGAAGCTTTCTTT
CDR3 protein: CASSQVGFQVEAFF

J gene: TRBJ2-7
V gene: TRBV11-2
clone size: .
D gene: .
CDR3 DNA: TGTGCCAGCAGCTTAGATGTCGGGTTTTACGAGCAGTACTTC
CDR3 protein: CASSLDVGFYEQYF

J gene: TRBJ1-1
V gene: TRBV6-6
clone size: .
D gene: TRBD1
CDR3 DNA: TGTGCCAGCAGTTACTCGACAGGGGGCGCGTTCACTGAAGCTTTCTTT
CDR3 protein: CASSYSTGGAFTEAFF

J gene: TRBJ1-1
V gene: TRBV19
clone size: once
D gene: .
CDR3 DNA: TGTGCCAGTAGTGAGGGAGGACAACGTGAAGCTTTCTTT
CDR3 protein: CASSEGGQREAFF

J gene: TRBJ2-7
V gene: TRBV28
clone size: .
D gene: .
CDR3 DNA: TGTGCCAGCAGACCGAGAGAGGGCAATGCCTACGAGCAGTACTTC
CDR3 protein: CASRPREGNAYEQYF

J gene: TRBJ1-3
V gene: TRBV7-2
clone size: .
D gene: .
CDR3 DNA: TGTGCCAGCAGCTTTAGCGGGACTGCTCTTTTCTCTGGAAACACCATATATTTT
CDR3 protein: CASSFSGTALFSGNTIYF

J gene: TRBJ1-4
V gene: TRBV19
clone size: .
D gene: TRBD1
CDR3 DNA: TGTGCCAGTAGGGACAGGAATGAAAAACTGTTTTTT
CDR3 protein: CASRDRNEKLFF

J gene: TRBJ2-7
V gene: TRBV28
clone size: .
D gene: .
CDR3 DNA: TGTGCCAGCAGTACATCAACCTACGAGCAGTACTTC
CDR3 protein: CASSTSTYEQYF

J gene: TRBJ2-5
V gene: TRBV15
clone size: .
D gene: .
CDR3 DNA: TGTGCCACCAGCGTGGGGCTTTTGGAGACCCAGTACTTC
CDR3 protein: CATSVGLLETQYF

J gene: TRBJ1-2
V gene: TRBV7-2
clone size: .
D gene: .
CDR3 DNA: TGTGCCAGCAGCTTTGGCAGGGAGGTTGGCTACACCTTC
CDR3 protein: CASSFGREVGYTF

J gene: TRBJ1-2
V gene: TRBV29-1
clone size: .
D gene: .
CDR3 DNA: TGCAGCGTTGAAGCCAGGGTGGACTATGGCCACACCTTC
CDR3 protein: CSVEARVDYGHTF

J gene: TRBJ1-2
V gene: TRBV28
clone size: once
D gene: .
CDR3 DNA: TGTGCCAGCAGTTTACCCGGCTATGGCTACACCTTC
CDR3 protein: CASSLPGYGYTF

J gene: TRBJ2-7
V gene: TRBV6-5
clone size: few
D gene: .
CDR3 DNA: TGTGCCAGCAGTTCTGAGACGGCTAGCTCCTACGAGCAGTACTTC
CDR3 protein: CASSSETASSYEQYF

J gene: TRBJ1-1
V gene: TRBV12-3/TRBV12-4
clone size: .
D gene: .
CDR3 DNA: TGTGCCAGCACCCGAACAGGGTGGACTGAAGCTTTCTTT
CDR3 protein: CASTRTGWTEAFF

J gene: TRBJ2-7
V gene: TRBV24-1
clone size: .
D gene: TRBD1
CDR3 DNA: TGTGCCACCAGTGATCCCGGGACAGGGAACTACGAGCAGTACTTC
CDR3 protein: CATSDPGTGNYEQYF

J gene: TRBJ2-7
V gene: TRBV5-1
clone size: .
D gene: TRBD1
CDR3 DNA: TGCGCCAGCAGCTTCCCGGACAGGGGGCCGATCGAGCAGTACTTC
CDR3 protein: CASSFPDRGPIEQYF

J gene: TRBJ2-7
V gene: TRBV5-4
clone size: .
D gene: TRBD2
CDR3 DNA: TGTGCCAGCAGCTTATACGGGAGGGCGTCAAACGAGCAGTACTTC
CDR3 protein: CASSLYGRASNEQYF

J gene: TRBJ2-2
V gene: TRBV5-5
clone size: .
D gene: TRBD1
CDR3 DNA: TGTGCCAGCAGCTTCCAGGGGGCGCTGGCCGGGGAGCTGTTTTTT
CDR3 protein: CASSFQGALAGELFF

J gene: TRBJ2-2
V gene: TRBV3-1/TRBV3-2
clone size: .
D gene: TRBD2
CDR3 DNA: TGTGCCAGCAGCCTCATGGGACTAGCGGGGGGGCCTTGGACCGGGGAGCTGTTTTTT
CDR3 protein: CASSLMGLAGGPWTGELFF

J gene: TRBJ2-7
V gene: TRBV28
clone size: .
D gene: .
CDR3 DNA: TGTGCCAGCAGGTCGGGACATCTAAGCTCCTACGAGCAGTACTTC
CDR3 protein: CASRSGHLSSYEQYF

J gene: TRBJ2-1
V gene: TRBV6-2/TRBV6-3
clone size: .
D gene: .
CDR3 DNA: TGTGCCAGCAGTTACCTCAGTGGCGGGGGCGACAAGCAGTTCTTC
CDR3 protein: CASSYLSGGGDKQFF

J gene: TRBJ2-5
V gene: TRBV3-1/TRBV3-2
clone size: .
D gene: TRBD2
CDR3 DNA: TGTGCCAGCAGCCAGGGAGGGGCTAAAGAGACCCAGTACTTC
CDR3 protein: CASSQGGAKETQYF

J gene: TRBJ2-7
V gene: TRBV18
clone size: .
D gene: .
CDR3 DNA: TGTGCCAGCTCACGCGGGACAGATTTTTACGAGCAGTACTTC
CDR3 protein: CASSRGTDFYEQYF

J gene: TRBJ1-5
V gene: TRBV10-3
clone size: .
D gene: .
CDR3 DNA: TGTGCCATCAGTGAGTCAGGCGAAAGGGGTAATCAGCCCCAGCATTTT
CDR3 protein: CAISESGERGNQPQHF

J gene: TRBJ2-3
V gene: TRBV19
clone size: .
D gene: TRBD2
CDR3 DNA: TGTGCCAGTAGTACCGAGAACATAGCGGGAGGAATCACAGATACGCAGTATTTT
CDR3 protein: CASSTENIAGGITDTQYF

J gene: TRBJ1-1
V gene: TRBV19
clone size: .
D gene: .
CDR3 DNA: TGTGCCAGTAGTCCACCGACAGGCTCCAACACTGAAGCTTTCTTT
CDR3 protein: CASSPPTGSNTEAFF

J gene: TRBJ1-1
V gene: TRBV18
clone size: .
D gene: TRBD1
CDR3 DNA: TGTGCCAGCTCCGAGGGGACAGGGATGAACACTGAAGCTTTCTTT
CDR3 protein: CASSEGTGMNTEAFF

J gene: TRBJ1-5
V gene: TRBV18
clone size: .
D gene: .
CDR3 DNA: TGTGCCAGCTCACAAGGGGAGGGGCAGCCCCAGCATTTT
CDR3 protein: CASSQGEGQPQHF

J gene: TRBJ1-2
V gene: TRBV3-1/TRBV3-2
clone size: .
D gene: .
CDR3 DNA: TGTGCCAGCTCGTACAAGGGAGTAAACTATGGCTACACCTTC
CDR3 protein: CASSYKGVNYGYTF

J gene: TRBJ2-2
V gene: TRBV7-9
clone size: .
D gene: .
CDR3 DNA: TGTGCCAGCAGCTTCGGCAGGGCGAACACCGGGGAGCTGTTTTTT
CDR3 protein: CASSFGRANTGELFF

J gene: TRBJ1-5
V gene: TRBV28
clone size: .
D gene: .
CDR3 DNA: TGTGCCAGCAGCGACGGTTGGGGGGATAATCAGCCCCAGCATTTT
CDR3 protein: CASSDGWGDNQPQHF

J gene: TRBJ2-7
V gene: TRBV9
clone size: .
D gene: TRBD2
CDR3 DNA: TGTGCCAGCAGCAGCCGCCCGGCCGCGGGAGACGAGCAGTACTTC
CDR3 protein: CASSSRPAAGDEQYF

J gene: TRBJ1-3
V gene: TRBV9
clone size: .
D gene: .
CDR3 DNA: TGTGCCAGCAGCGTAGTCTCAGGATCTGGAAACACCATATATTTT
CDR3 protein: CASSVVSGSGNTIYF

J gene: TRBJ1-5
V gene: TRBV19
clone size: .
D gene: .
CDR3 DNA: TGTGCCAGTAGTATCTCCTCGTACAGGGTACCGAATCAGCCCCAGCATTTT
CDR3 protein: CASSISSYRVPNQPQHF

J gene: TRBJ2-7
V gene: TRBV5-5
clone size: few
D gene: .
CDR3 DNA: TGTGCCAGCAGCTTCTATTTTGGACAAGAGCAGTACTTC
CDR3 protein: CASSFYFGQEQYF

J gene: TRBJ1-2
V gene: TRBV4-1
clone size: few
D gene: .
CDR3 DNA: TGCGCCAGCAGCCAAGCCGGGGCTAACTATGGCTACACCTTC
CDR3 protein: CASSQAGANYGYTF

J gene: TRBJ2-5
V gene: TRBV9
clone size: .
D gene: .
CDR3 DNA: TGTGCCAGCAGCGTACTGGGTGTGGGGCCCCCGCAAGAGACCCAGTACTTC
CDR3 protein: CASSVLGVGPPQETQYF

J gene: TRBJ2-7
V gene: TRBV12-5
clone size: .
D gene: TRBD1
CDR3 DNA: TGTGCTAGTGGTTTAGCGGGACAGGGGCCTGGCAAGCAGTACTTC
CDR3 protein: CASGLAGQGPGKQYF

J gene: TRBJ2-2
V gene: TRBV30
clone size: .
D gene: TRBD2
CDR3 DNA: TGTGCCTGGAGTCCTACTAGCGCCAACACCGGGGAGCTGTTTTTT
CDR3 protein: CAWSPTSANTGELFF

J gene: TRBJ2-1
V gene: TRBV18
clone size: .
D gene: .
CDR3 DNA: TGTGCCAGCTCACCACCGGAGGGGAGGACCTACAATGAGCAGTTCTTC
CDR3 protein: CASSPPEGRTYNEQFF

J gene: TRBJ2-7
V gene: TRBV5-6
clone size: .
D gene: .
CDR3 DNA: TGTGCCAGCAGCTTTTCGTCCCTAGGGGTAGAGCAGTACTTC
CDR3 protein: CASSFSSLGVEQYF

J gene: TRBJ1-5
V gene: TRBV27
clone size: .
D gene: TRBD1
CDR3 DNA: TGTGCCAGCAGTTTACGACAGGGGCGTTATCAGCCCCAGCATTTT
CDR3 protein: CASSLRQGRYQPQHF

J gene: TRBJ2-7
V gene: TRBV7-9
clone size: few
D gene: .
CDR3 DNA: TGTGCCAGCAGGAAGGCAGGGGCCTACGAGCAGTACTTC
CDR3 protein: CASRKAGAYEQYF

J gene: TRBJ1-5
V gene: TRBV4-1
clone size: few
D gene: .
CDR3 DNA: TGCGCCAGCAGCCAAGAATCAGGGGATCAGCCCCAGCATTTT
CDR3 protein: CASSQESGDQPQHF

J gene: TRBJ1-1
V gene: TRBV27
clone size: few
D gene: .
CDR3 DNA: TGTGCCAGCAGTTTTTCCCAGAACACTGAAGCTTTCTTT
CDR3 protein: CASSFSQNTEAFF

J gene: TRBJ1-4
V gene: TRBV9
clone size: .
D gene: .
CDR3 DNA: TGTGCCAGCAGCCCTCGCTGGGGCAATGAAAAACTGTTTTTT
CDR3 protein: CASSPRWGNEKLFF